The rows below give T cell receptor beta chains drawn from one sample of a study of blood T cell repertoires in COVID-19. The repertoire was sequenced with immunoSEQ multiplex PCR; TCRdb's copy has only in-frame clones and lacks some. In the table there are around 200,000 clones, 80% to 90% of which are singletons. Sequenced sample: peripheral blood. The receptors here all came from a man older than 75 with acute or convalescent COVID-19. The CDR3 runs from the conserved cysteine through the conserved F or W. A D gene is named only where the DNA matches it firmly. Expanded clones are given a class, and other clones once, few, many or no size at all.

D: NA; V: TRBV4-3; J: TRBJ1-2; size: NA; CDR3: CASSQEWPGESGNYGYTF; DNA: TGCGCCAGCAGCCAGGAGTGGCCAGGGGAATCCGGGAACTATGGCTACACCTTC
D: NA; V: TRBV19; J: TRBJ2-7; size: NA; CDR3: CASSERSAYEQYF; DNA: TGTGCCAGTAGTGAGCGAAGTGCCTACGAGCAGTACTTC
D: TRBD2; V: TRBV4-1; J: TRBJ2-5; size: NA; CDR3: CASSQELAEQETQYF; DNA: TGCGCCAGCAGCCAAGAACTAGCGGAGCAAGAGACCCAGTACTTC
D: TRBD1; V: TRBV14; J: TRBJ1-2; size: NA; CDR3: CASSARDRGGNYTF; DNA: TGTGCCAGCAGCGCCCGGGACAGGGGTGGTAACTACACCTTC
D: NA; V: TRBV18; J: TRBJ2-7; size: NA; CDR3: CASSPPDRYYEQYF; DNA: TGTGCCAGCTCACCCCCGGACAGATACTACGAGCAGTACTTC
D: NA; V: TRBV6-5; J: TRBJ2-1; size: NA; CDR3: CASSSLYNEQFF; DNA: TGTGCCAGCAGTAGCCTATACAATGAGCAGTTCTTC
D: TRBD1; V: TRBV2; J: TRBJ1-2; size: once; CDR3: CASSADRGNYGYTF; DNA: TGTGCCAGCAGTGCGGACAGGGGGAACTATGGCTACACCTTC
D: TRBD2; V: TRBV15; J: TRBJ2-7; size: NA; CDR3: CATSRAIAGGQNEQYF; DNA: TGTGCCACCAGCAGAGCCATAGCGGGAGGGCAAAACGAGCAGTACTTC
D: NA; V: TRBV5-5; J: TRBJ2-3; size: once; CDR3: CASSLLPSGTDTQYF; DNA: TGTGCCAGCAGCTTGTTGCCTAGCGGCACAGATACGCAGTATTTT
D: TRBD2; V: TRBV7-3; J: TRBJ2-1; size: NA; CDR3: CASSLGLAGDNEQFF; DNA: TGTGCCAGCAGCTTAGGGCTAGCGGGAGATAATGAGCAGTTCTTC
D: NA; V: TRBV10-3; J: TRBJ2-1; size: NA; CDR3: CAISESYEQFF; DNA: TGTGCCATCAGTGAGTCCTATGAGCAGTTCTTC
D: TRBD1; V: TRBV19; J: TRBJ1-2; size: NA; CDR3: CASSSQGNGVYGYTF; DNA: TGTGCCAGTAGTTCACAGGGGAATGGAGTCTATGGCTACACCTTC
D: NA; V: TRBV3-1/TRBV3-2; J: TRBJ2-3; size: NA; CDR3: CASSLTGYTDTQYF; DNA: TGTGCCAGCAGCCTTACAGGGTACACAGATACGCAGTATTTT
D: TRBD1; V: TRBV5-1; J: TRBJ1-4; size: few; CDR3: CASREARGPTNEKLFF; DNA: TGCGCCAGCAGGGAGGCAAGGGGGCCGACTAATGAAAAACTGTTTTTT
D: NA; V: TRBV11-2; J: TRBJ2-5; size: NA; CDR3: CASNLGGTQYF; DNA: TGTGCCAGCAACTTGGGGGGGACCCAGTACTTC
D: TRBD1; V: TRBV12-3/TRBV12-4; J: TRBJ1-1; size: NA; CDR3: CASSPSTGTEAFF; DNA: TGTGCCAGCAGTCCCTCGACAGGGACTGAAGCTTTCTTT
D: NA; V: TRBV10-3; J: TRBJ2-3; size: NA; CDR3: CAISDLTGGDTQYF; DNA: TGTGCCATCAGTGATCTGACAGGTGGGGATACGCAGTATTTT
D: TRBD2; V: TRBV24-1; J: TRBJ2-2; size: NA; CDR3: CATEGLAGSGELFF; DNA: TGTGCCACAGAGGGACTAGCGGGATCCGGGGAGCTGTTTTTT
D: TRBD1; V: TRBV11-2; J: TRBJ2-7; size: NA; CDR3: CASSLGTGTHEQYF; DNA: TGTGCCAGCAGCTTAGGGACAGGGACCCACGAGCAGTACTTC
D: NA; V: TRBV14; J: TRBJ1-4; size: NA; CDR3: CASSQDAVQGEKLFF; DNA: TGTGCCAGCAGCCAAGATGCGGTACAGGGCGAAAAACTGTTTTTT
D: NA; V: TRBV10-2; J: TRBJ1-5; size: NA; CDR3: CASSEGGGAQPQHF; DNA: TGCGCCAGCAGTGAGGGGGGAGGGGCCCAGCCCCAGCATTTT
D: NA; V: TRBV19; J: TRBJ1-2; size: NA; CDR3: CASTPTGMGGYTF; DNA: TGTGCCAGTACCCCGACAGGAATGGGTGGCTACACCTTC